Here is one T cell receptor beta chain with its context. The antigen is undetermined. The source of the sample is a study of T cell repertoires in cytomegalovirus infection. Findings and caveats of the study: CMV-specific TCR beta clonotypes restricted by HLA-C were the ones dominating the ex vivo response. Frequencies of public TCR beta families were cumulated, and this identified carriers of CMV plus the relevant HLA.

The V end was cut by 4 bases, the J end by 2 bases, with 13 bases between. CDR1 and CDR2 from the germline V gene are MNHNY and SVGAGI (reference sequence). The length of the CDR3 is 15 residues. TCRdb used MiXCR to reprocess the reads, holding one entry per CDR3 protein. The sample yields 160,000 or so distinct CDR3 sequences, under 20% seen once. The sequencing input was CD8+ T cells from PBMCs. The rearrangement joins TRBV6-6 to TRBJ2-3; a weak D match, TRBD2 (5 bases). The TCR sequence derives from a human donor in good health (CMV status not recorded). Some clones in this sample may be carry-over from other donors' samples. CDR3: CASSSGLVNTDTQYF. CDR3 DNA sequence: TGTGCCAGCAGTTCCGGACTGGTGAACACAGATACGCAGTATTTT.